Each of the 14 T cell receptor beta chains below was sequenced from the same sample in a study of CD4 T cells in relation to SARS-CoV-2 and coronaviruses. Sequencing used immunoSEQ multiplex PCR; TCRdb keeps in-frame clones, though not all of them. The sample has tens of thousands of clones, about 76% seen once. Their specific antigens are unknown. Before the COVID-19 pandemic, during about 2010-2018, CD4+ T cells were taken from unexposed donors. Isolation of CD4+ T cells took place after about 10 days in culture. The sequenced sample was CD4+ T cells from PBMCs, cultured in vitro. The receptor set was obtained from a human donor in good health.

By share, this clone counts as medium-sized. V and J are TRBV4-2 and TRBJ2-4, with D unresolved. This CDR3 has 15 residues. Trimming left V 1 base short and J 9 bases short, with 16 bases between. CDR1 is LGHNA, CDR2 YNFKEQ, per germline. The CDR3 nucleotides read TGTGCCAGCAGCCAAGGACTTGAGGCTACGTCCATTCAGTACTTC. Protein sequence: CASSQGLEATSIQYF.

The chain is built from TRBV29-1 and TRBJ1-6, with D possibly TRBD1 on 6 matching bases. Germline CDR1 SQVTM, CDR2 ANQGSEA. V was pared by 5 bases and J by 7 bases, with 15 bases between. This CDR3 region has 14 residues. DNA for the CDR3: TGCAGCGTTCGAACAGGGACTCGAAATTCACCCCTCCACTTT. This encodes CSVRTGTRNSPLHF.

The chain uses TRBV5-5 and TRBJ2-1; a possible D gene is TRBD1 (6 bases). The V gene's germline CDR1 is SGHKS and CDR2 YYEKEE (reference sequence). The CDR3 consists of 15 residues. The V and J ends lost 4 bases and 6 bases respectively, with 17 bases between them. The CDR3 region has the DNA TGTGCCAGCAGCCTATGGGACACCCAGGGCAATGAGCAGTTCTTC. Residues: CASSLWDTQGNEQFF.

This clone occurred a few times. The chain links TRBV14 to TRBJ2-6, with a weak D call TRBD1 (6 bases). The CDR3 has 15 residues. Germline CDR1 reads SGHDN; CDR2 reads FVKESK. The V gene lost 3 bases and the J gene lost 4 bases, with 10 bases spanning the gap. CDR3 sequence: CASSQWGPGANVLTF. The CDR3 region has the DNA TGTGCCAGCAGCCAGTGGGGGCCAGGGGCCAACGTCCTGACTTTC.

This clone was counted a few times. The chain links TRBV7-9 to TRBJ1-6; D is unresolved. The length of the CDR3 is 15 residues. Germline lookup yields CDR1 SEHNR and CDR2 FQNEAQ (reference sequence). V lost 2 bases to trimming and J lost 4 bases, with 9 bases between them. CDR3 DNA: TGTGCCAGCAGCTTATCGTTAGCTTATAATTCACCCCTCCACTTT. This codes for CASSLSLAYNSPLHF. The full variable domain, with the rest looked up from reference TRBV7-9 and TRBJ1-6, is DTGVSQNPRHKITKRGQNVTFRCDPISEHNRLYWYRQTLGQGPEFLTYFQNEAQLEKSRLLSDRFSAERPKGSFSTLEIQRTEQGDSAMYLCASSLSLAYNSPLHFGNGTRLTVT.

The chain couples TRBV2 to TRBJ2-7, with 10 bases lining up with TRBD1. CDR3 length: 13 amino acids. The germline V gene encodes CDR1 SNHLY and CDR2 FYNNEI. The J segment lost 4 bases and the V segment lost 6 bases, leaving 3 bases of the junction unmatched. For the CDR3, the DNA is TGTGCCAGCAGAATGGACAGGGGGTACGAGCAGTACTTC. Protein product: CASRMDRGYEQYF.

V usage is TRBV28 and J usage is TRBJ1-2, with 8 nucleotides matching TRBD1. Germline CDR1 MDHEN, CDR2 SYDVKM. V was clipped by 6 bases and J by 3 bases; unmatched bases: 6. The CDR3 is 14 amino acids. CDR3: CASRSPGGYYGYTF. The CDR3 DNA is TGTGCCAGCAGGAGCCCAGGGGGCTACTATGGCTACACCTTC.

CDR3 sequence reads: CASSLGTPNEQFF. The CDR3 DNA sequence: TGTGCCAGCAGCTTAGGGACTCCCAATGAGCAGTTCTTC. The J gene is TRBJ2-1, the V gene TRBV7-2, with D perhaps TRBD2 (5 bases). The CDR3 has 13 amino acids. The germline V gene encodes CDR1 SGHTA and CDR2 FQGNSA. V lost 1 base to trimming and J lost 6 bases, with 7 bases between them.

V gene TRBV12-5 combines with J gene TRBJ2-1, with 13 nucleotides matching TRBD2. V lost 3 bases, J lost 9 bases, and 11 bases stayed unmatched. Germline loops: CDR1 LGHNT, CDR2 FRNRAP. The CDR3 totals 17 residues. CDR3 amino acids: CASGFAPLAGGPGEQFF. In nucleotides, the CDR3 is TGTGCTAGTGGTTTCGCCCCACTAGCGGGAGGGCCGGGTGAGCAGTTCTTC. Full variable domain (outside the CDR3, taken from reference TRBV12-5 and TRBJ2-1): DARVTQTPRHKVTEMGQEVTMRCQPILGHNTVFWYRQTMMQGLELLAYFRNRAPLDDSGMPKDRFSAEMPDATLATLKIQPSEPRDSAVYFCASGFAPLAGGPGEQFFGPGTRLTVL.

The chain recombines TRBV9 with TRBJ2-3, with 13 bases aligning to TRBD2. CDR1 is SGDLS and CDR2 is YYNGEE in the germline V gene. V lost 3 bases and J lost 2; bases outside the gene matches: 15. The CDR3 has 20 residues. Here the CDR3 DNA reads TGTGCCAGCAGCGGCCATAGTACTAGCGGGAGGGCAACCGCCACAGATACGCAGTATTTT. Translation gives CASSGHSTSGRATATDTQYF.

V and J are TRBV29-1 and TRBJ1-2; no reliable D call. CDR3 length: 14 residues. The germline gives CDR1 SQVTM, CDR2 ANQGSEA. Trimming stripped 3 bases from V and 3 bases from J, with 14 bases between. The CDR3 DNA is TGCAGCGTTGATCGGCAACCAAACCACTATGGCTACACCTTC. It encodes CSVDRQPNHYGYTF.

The V call is TRBV7-3, the J call TRBJ2-1, with TRBD2 matching over 10 bases. Germline CDR1 SGHTA, CDR2 FQGTGA. The CDR3 totals 19 residues. Trimming cost V 5 bases and J 2 bases; bases outside gene matches: 15. CDR3 sequence (DNA): TGTGCCAGCAGCCCCGGATGGCTAGCGGGAGCCAGGCCCTACAATGAGCAGTTCTTC. Translated: CASSPGWLAGARPYNEQFF.

J is TRBJ2-1 and V is TRBV7-9; 8 bases fit TRBD2. V gave up 0 bases and J gave up 7 bases; unmatched junction bases: 5. Germline CDR1 is SEHNR and CDR2 is FQNEAQ (reference sequence). This CDR3 has 15 residues. CDR3 amino acids: CASSLARTGGNEQFF. The CDR3, as DNA: TGTGCCAGCAGCTTAGCGCGTACGGGGGGGAATGAGCAGTTCTTC.

The chain uses TRBV18 and TRBJ2-7; 10 positions match TRBD2. Trimming took 3 bases from V and 10 from J; bases not matched to a gene: 9. CDR3 length: 14 residues. Germline V gives CDR1 KGHSH, CDR2 LQKENI. CDR3 bases: TGTGCCAGCTCACCCGGGACTAGCGTTCCCCGCCAGTACTTC. This translates into CASSPGTSVPRQYF.